Each of the 21 T cell receptor beta chains below was sequenced from the same sample in a study of TIL therapy for anti-PD-1-resistant metastatic lung cancer. Stated time point: pre-treatment sample, taken before nivolumab and TIL therapy. This was the immunoSEQ v3 assay. Profiled with immunoSEQ multiplex PCR; TCRdb holds only in-frame clones, not every one. The data show under 70,000 clones, less than 75% seen once. Sample: blood, taken at baseline. These receptors were collected from a person between 30 and 80 years old with non-small cell lung cancer.

This clone was detected once. The chain couples TRBV6-1 to TRBJ2-5; D remains unclear. Trimming removed 1 base at V and 5 bases at J, with 14 bases between. Germline V gene lookup returns CDR1 MNHNS and CDR2 SASEGT. CDR3 length: 15 residues. CDR3 sequence: CASSEVLGSRETQYF. The CDR3 DNA sequence: TGTGCCAGCAGTGAAGTTCTGGGTTCGAGGGAGACCCAGTACTTC.

This clone has only a few counts. V and J are TRBV7-2 and TRBJ2-7; D gene unclear. Germline CDR1 reads SGHTA; CDR2 reads FQGNSA. The CDR3 loop spans 15 amino acids. Trimming stripped 5 bases from V and 5 bases from J, with 19 bases between. CDR3 nucleotides: TGTGCCAGCAGCCACGGGTCCCCCACGCAGGACGAGCAGTACTTC. Amino acids: CASSHGSPTQDEQYF. The full variable domain, its missing parts supplied by reference TRBV7-2 and TRBJ2-7, is GAGVSQSPSNKVTEKGKDVELRCDPISGHTALYWYRQSLGQGLEFLIYFQGNSAPDKSGLPSDRFSAERTGGSVSTLTIQRTQQEDSAVYLCASSHGSPTQDEQYFGPGTRLTVT.

The CDR3 DNA is TGCGCCAGCAGCATACACCACCAAGAGACCCAGTACTTC. This translates into CASSIHHQETQYF. V gene TRBV5-1 combines with J gene TRBJ2-5; D unclear. The CDR3 totals 13 residues. Germline V gene sequence: CDR1 SGHRS, CDR2 YFSETQ. The ends were cut back, 4 bases at V and 0 bases at J, with 7 bases in the middle.

This chain joins TRBV4-1 and TRBJ1-3; the D is unclear. Germline CDR1 and CDR2: MGHRA and YSYEKL. V was shortened by 1 base and J by 5 bases, with 0 bases between the two germline ends. This CDR3 spans 11 amino acids. CDR3 in DNA: TGCGCCAGCAGCCAAGGAAACACCATATATTTT. This codes for CASSQGNTIYF.

The chain recombines TRBV19 with TRBJ2-7; D unresolved. The CDR3 totals 15 residues. V was cut by 0 bases and J by 0 bases, with 9 bases left in between. Germline V CDR1 and CDR2: LNHDA, SQIVND (reference sequence). The CDR3 nucleotides are TGTGCCAGTAGTATAGATTCCGCAGGCTCCTACGAGCAGTACTTC. Translating it yields CASSIDSAGSYEQYF. Full variable domain (missing parts from reference TRBV19 and TRBJ2-7): DGGITQSPKYLFRKEGQNVTLSCEQNLNHDAMYWYRQDPGQGLRLIYYSQIVNDFQKGDIAEGYSVSREKKESFPLTVTSAQKNPTAFYLCASSIDSAGSYEQYFGPGTRLTVT.

This clone was observed once. The chain joins TRBV11-3 to TRBJ2-1; tentatively, D is TRBD2 (6 bases). With 5 bases removed from V and 7 bases from J, the gap between germline ends came to 21 bases. Looked up from germline, CDR1 is SGHNT and CDR2 is YENEEA. The CDR3 is 16 residues long. In nucleotides, the CDR3 is TGTGCCAGCAGCCAAGGGGCCGGGGGTTCTATGAATGAGCAGTTCTTC. It encodes CASSQGAGGSMNEQFF.

V usage is TRBV9 and J usage is TRBJ2-4, with 8 nucleotides matching TRBD1. V lost 2 bases, J lost 5 bases, and 9 bases stayed unmatched. The CDR3 is 16 amino acids. Per germline, CDR1 SGDLS and CDR2 YYNGEE. The CDR3 protein is CASSVRGQGEENIQYF. In nucleotides, the CDR3 is TGTGCCAGCAGCGTCCGAGGACAGGGCGAAGAAAACATTCAGTACTTC.

The chain uses TRBV6-1 and TRBJ1-4; TRBD1 is a possible D gene (6 bases). Germline lookup yields CDR1 MNHNS and CDR2 SASEGT. There are 14 residues in the CDR3. Trimming shortened V by 6 bases and J by 7 bases, and 15 bases separated the two germline ends. CDR3 sequence: CASSPSRGGEKLFF. CDR3 DNA sequence: TGTGCCAGCAGCCCAAGCAGGGGAGGTGAAAAACTGTTTTTT.

The CDR3 loop is CSVEDLADSSPGNTIYF. The CDR3 region has the DNA TGCAGCGTTGAAGATCTGGCAGATTCGTCCCCTGGAAACACCATATATTTT. This chain joins TRBV29-1 and TRBJ1-3; D gene uncertain. CDR3 length equals 17 residues. Trimming took 0 bases from V and 2 from J, leaving 17 bases between them. From germline, CDR1 is SQVTM and CDR2 ANQGSEA. The full variable domain, with the rest looked up from reference TRBV29-1 and TRBJ1-3, is SAVISQKPSRDICQRGTSLTIQCQVDSQVTMMFWYRQQPGQSLTLIATANQGSEATYESGFVIDKFPISRPNLTFSTLTVSNMSPEDSSIYLCSVEDLADSSPGNTIYFGEGSWLTVV.

V and J are TRBV7-3 and TRBJ2-1, with 9 bases that match TRBD2. The CDR3 consists of 15 residues. Per germline, CDR1 SGHTA and CDR2 FQGTGA. Trimming removed 5 bases from V and 8 bases from J; junction bases left unmatched: 10. The CDR3 DNA follows: TGTGCCAGCAGCCTCCAGGGACTAGCCGGCCATGAGCAGTTCTTC. Its translation is CASSLQGLAGHEQFF.

The rearrangement links TRBV28 to TRBJ1-2; tentatively, D is TRBD1 (6 bases). V lost 7 bases to trimming and J lost 1 base, with 25 bases between them. This CDR3 spans 18 amino acids. CDR1 MDHEN and CDR2 SYDVKM come from the germline V gene. The chain's CDR3 is CASTSKKTQGHLNYGYTF. As DNA, the CDR3 is TGTGCCAGCACCTCTAAAAAAACCCAGGGACACCTTAACTATGGCTACACCTTC.

This chain joins TRBV2 and TRBJ2-4; maybe TRBD1 (5 bases). The CDR3 covers 14 residues. Trimming shortened V by 6 bases and J by 0 bases, and 9 bases separated the two germline ends. CDR1 and CDR2 (germline): SNHLY, FYNNEI. The CDR3 protein is CASRPTVAKNIQYF. DNA for the CDR3: TGTGCCAGCAGACCGACAGTAGCCAAAAACATTCAGTACTTC.

This clone has just a few counts. The chain recombines TRBV6-5 with TRBJ1-5, with 8 bases aligning to TRBD1. Germline-derived CDR1 and CDR2 are MNHEY and SVGAGI. This CDR3 spans 15 amino acids. Trimming took 0 bases from V and 6 from J; bases not matched to a gene: 4. In DNA, the CDR3 is TGTGCCAGCAGTTACTCTGGAGACAGGGGTCAGCCCCAGCATTTT. Encoded protein: CASSYSGDRGQPQHF.

The chain is built from TRBV5-4 and TRBJ1-6; D might be TRBD1 (6 bases). The germline V and J ends were trimmed by 4 bases and 6 bases, with 17 bases remaining between them. CDR1 is SGHNT, CDR2 YYREEE, per germline (reference sequence). CDR3 size: 16 residues. For the CDR3, the DNA is TGTGCCAGCAGCCTCGGGGGGGGCCAGGGTAATTCACCCCTCCACTTT. It yields the protein CASSLGGGQGNSPLHF.

This clone has only one observation. V usage is TRBV7-2 and J usage is TRBJ2-1; D unclear. Germline V lookup: CDR1 SGHTA, CDR2 FQGNSA. V lost 5 bases and J lost 1, with 12 bases in between. The CDR3 sequence is 15 residues long. This CDR3 reads CASSQQAISYNEQFF. The CDR3 DNA sequence: TGTGCCAGCAGCCAGCAGGCGATATCCTACAATGAGCAGTTCTTC.

This clone came up a few times. The chain links TRBV4-1 to TRBJ2-7, with a tentative D call TRBD1 (6 bases). The V gene lost 1 base and the J gene lost 2 bases, with 15 bases spanning the gap. This CDR3 is 16 amino acids long. Germline V gene sequence: CDR1 MGHRA, CDR2 YSYEKL. CDR3 sequence (DNA): TGCGCCAGCAGCCAAGCGTGGACAGACCTACCCTACGAGCAGTACTTC. It codes for CASSQAWTDLPYEQYF.

The V and J genes are TRBV5-6 and TRBJ1-1, with a possible D match to TRBD1 (5 bases). The CDR3 length is 16 residues. CDR1 SGHDT and CDR2 YYEEEE come from the germline V gene. V lost 3 bases, J lost 2 bases, and 17 bases lay in between. CDR3 loop: CASSSQITGLNTEAFF. The DNA for the CDR3 is TGTGCCAGCAGCTCACAGATCACAGGTCTCAACACTGAAGCTTTCTTT.

The chain is built from TRBV7-9 and TRBJ1-4; D is uncertain. V was cut by 2 bases and J by 7 bases, with 8 bases left in between. The germline V gene has CDR1 SEHNR and CDR2 FQNEAQ (reference sequence). CDR3 length: 13 residues. DNA for the CDR3: TGTGCCAGCAGCTTACGTGCTGGTGAAAAACTGTTTTTT. Its translation is CASSLRAGEKLFF.

The rearrangement links TRBV27 to TRBJ1-1, with D unresolved. CDR3 length: 13 residues. CDR1 and CDR2 from the germline V gene are MNHEY and SMNVEV (reference sequence). Trimming took off 6 bases at V and 3 bases at J, with 11 bases between the two ends. The CDR3 DNA sequence: TGTGCCAGCAGCCGTGATGATGACACTGAAGCTTTCTTT. Protein product: CASSRDDDTEAFF.

The chain links TRBV6-5 to TRBJ2-4; possible D gene TRBD1, 6 bases. Germline V lookup: CDR1 MNHEY, CDR2 SVGAGI. The CDR3 spans 15 residues. V lost 4 bases, J lost 0 bases, and 10 bases lay in between. The CDR3 is CASSSGVLAKNIQYF. In nucleotides, the CDR3 is TGTGCCAGCAGTTCAGGGGTTCTAGCCAAAAACATTCAGTACTTC.

This clone was found once. CDR3 in amino acids: CASSPRNLYNEQFF. In DNA form, the CDR3 reads TGTGCCAGCTCGCCGCGGAACCTCTACAATGAGCAGTTCTTC. This sequence joins TRBV18 and TRBJ2-1; D ambiguous. The CDR3 runs to 14 residues. CDR1 is KGHSH, CDR2 LQKENI, per germline. Trimming took 6 bases from V and 3 from J, leaving 12 bases between them.